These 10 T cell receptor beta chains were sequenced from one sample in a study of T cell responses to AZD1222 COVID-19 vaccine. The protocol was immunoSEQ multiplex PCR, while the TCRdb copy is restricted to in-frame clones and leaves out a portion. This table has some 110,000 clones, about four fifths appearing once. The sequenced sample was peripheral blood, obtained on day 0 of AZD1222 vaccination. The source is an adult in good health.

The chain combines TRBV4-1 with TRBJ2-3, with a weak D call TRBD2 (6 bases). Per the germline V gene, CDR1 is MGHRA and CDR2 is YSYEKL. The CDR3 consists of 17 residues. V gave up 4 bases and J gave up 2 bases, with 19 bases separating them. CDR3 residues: CASSRTGGGEATDTQYF. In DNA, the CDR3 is TGCGCCAGCAGCCGGACCGGAGGAGGGGAGGCCACAGATACGCAGTATTTT.

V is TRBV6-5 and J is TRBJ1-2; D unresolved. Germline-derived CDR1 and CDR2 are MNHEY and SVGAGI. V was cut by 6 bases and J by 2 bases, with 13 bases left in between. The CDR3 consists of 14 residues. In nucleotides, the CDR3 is TGTGCCAGCAGCCCCTTTTCGGGAAACTATGGCTACACCTTC. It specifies CASSPFSGNYGYTF.

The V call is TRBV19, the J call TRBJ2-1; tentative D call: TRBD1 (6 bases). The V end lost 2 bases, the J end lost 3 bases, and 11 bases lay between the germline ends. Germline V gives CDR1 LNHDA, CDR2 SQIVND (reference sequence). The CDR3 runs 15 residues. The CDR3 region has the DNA TGTGCCAGTAGTATAATCTGGACAGACTACAATGAGCAGTTCTTC. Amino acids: CASSIIWTDYNEQFF.

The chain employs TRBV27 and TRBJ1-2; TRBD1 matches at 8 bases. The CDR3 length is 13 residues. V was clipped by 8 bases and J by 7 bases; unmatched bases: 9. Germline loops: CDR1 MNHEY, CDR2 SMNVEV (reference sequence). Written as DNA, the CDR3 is TGTGCCAGCCATATGACAGGGGAAGGTGGCTACACCTTC. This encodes CASHMTGEGGYTF.

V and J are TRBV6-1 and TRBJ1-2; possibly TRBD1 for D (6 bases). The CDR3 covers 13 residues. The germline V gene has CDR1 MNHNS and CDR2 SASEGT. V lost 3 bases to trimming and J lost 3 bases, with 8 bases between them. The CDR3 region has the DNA TGTGCCAGCAGTGAGGGGGCCGACTATGGCTACACCTTC. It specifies CASSEGADYGYTF.

CDR3 sequence: CSFTGDVNTEAFF. Written as DNA, the CDR3 is TGCAGCTTTACGGGGGATGTGAACACTGAAGCTTTCTTT. The V gene is TRBV29-1, the J gene TRBJ1-1; TRBD1 might be the D (5 bases). V was clipped by 8 bases and J by 0 bases, with 13 bases between them. This CDR3 is 13 amino acids long. The V gene's germline CDR1 is SQVTM and CDR2 ANQGSEA.

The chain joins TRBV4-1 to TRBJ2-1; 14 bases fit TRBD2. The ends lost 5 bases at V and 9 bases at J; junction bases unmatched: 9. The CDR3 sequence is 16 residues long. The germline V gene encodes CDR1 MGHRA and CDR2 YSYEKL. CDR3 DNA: TGCGCCAGCAGCTTAACGACTAGCGGGGGGGCGGTTGAGCAGTTCTTC. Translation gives CASSLTTSGGAVEQFF.

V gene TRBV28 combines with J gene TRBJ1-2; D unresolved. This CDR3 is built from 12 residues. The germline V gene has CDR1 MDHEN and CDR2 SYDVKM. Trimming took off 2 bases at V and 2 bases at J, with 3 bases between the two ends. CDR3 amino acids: CASSLRNYGYTF. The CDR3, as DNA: TGTGCCAGCAGTTTACGGAACTATGGCTACACCTTC.

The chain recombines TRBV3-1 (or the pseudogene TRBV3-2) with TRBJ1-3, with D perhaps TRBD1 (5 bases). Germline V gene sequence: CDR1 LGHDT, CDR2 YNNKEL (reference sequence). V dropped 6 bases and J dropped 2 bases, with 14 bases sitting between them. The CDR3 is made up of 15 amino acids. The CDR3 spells CASSSGTLAGNTIYF. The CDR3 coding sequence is TGTGCCAGCAGTTCCGGGACTTTAGCTGGAAACACCATATATTTT.

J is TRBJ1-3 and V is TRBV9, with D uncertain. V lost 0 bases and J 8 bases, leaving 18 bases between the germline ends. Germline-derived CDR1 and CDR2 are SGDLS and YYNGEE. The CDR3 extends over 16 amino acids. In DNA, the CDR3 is TGTGCCAGCAGCGTAGCTAGCACTCCCGGAGGACACACCATATATTTT. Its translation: CASSVASTPGGHTIYF.